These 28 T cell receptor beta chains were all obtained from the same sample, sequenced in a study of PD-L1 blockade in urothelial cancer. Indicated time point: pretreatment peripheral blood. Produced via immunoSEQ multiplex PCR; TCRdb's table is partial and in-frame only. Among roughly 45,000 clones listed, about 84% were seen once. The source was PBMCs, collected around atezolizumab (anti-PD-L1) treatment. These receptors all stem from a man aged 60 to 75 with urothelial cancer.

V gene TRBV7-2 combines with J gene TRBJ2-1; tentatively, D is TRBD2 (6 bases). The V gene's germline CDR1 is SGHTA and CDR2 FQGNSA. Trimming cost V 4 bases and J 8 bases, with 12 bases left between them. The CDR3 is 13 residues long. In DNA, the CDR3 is TGTGCCAGCAGCTCAGGGACTCGGGATGAGCAGTTCTTC. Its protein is CASSSGTRDEQFF.

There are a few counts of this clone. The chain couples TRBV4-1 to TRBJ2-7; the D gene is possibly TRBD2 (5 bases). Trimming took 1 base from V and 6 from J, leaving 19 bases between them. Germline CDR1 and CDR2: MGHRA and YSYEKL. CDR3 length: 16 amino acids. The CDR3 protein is CASSQVDILVYSEQYF. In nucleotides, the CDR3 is TGCGCCAGCAGCCAAGTTGATATACTAGTTTACAGCGAGCAGTACTTC.

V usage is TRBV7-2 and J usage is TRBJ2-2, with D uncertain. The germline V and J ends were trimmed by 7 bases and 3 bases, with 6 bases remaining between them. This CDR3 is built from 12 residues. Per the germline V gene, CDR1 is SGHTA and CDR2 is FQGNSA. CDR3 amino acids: CASTSDTGELFF. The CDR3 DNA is TGTGCCAGCACGAGCGACACCGGGGAGCTGTTTTTT.

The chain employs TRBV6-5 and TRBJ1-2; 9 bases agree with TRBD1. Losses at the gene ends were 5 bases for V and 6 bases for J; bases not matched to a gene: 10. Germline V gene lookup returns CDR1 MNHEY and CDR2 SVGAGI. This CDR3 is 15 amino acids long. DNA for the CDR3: TGTGCCAGCAGTACCACAGGGGGCAATCTTCATGGCTACACCTTC. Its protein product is CASSTTGGNLHGYTF.

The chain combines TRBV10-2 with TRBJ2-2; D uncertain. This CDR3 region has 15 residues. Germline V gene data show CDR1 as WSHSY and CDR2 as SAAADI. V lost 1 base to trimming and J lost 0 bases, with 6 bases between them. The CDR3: CASSELTTNTGELFF. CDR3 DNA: TGCGCCAGCAGTGAGTTAACAACGAACACCGGGGAGCTGTTTTTT.

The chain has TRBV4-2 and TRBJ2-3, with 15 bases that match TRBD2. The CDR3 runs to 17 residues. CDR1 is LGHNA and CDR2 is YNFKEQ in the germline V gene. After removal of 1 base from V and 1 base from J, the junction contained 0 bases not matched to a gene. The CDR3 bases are TGTGCCAGCAGCCAAGGGACTAGCGGGAGGGGCACAGATACGCAGTATTTT. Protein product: CASSQGTSGRGTDTQYF.

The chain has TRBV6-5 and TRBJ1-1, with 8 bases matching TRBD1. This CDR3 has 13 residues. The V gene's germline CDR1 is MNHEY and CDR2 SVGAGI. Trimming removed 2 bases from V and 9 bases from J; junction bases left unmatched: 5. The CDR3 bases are TGTGCCAGCAGTTACAACGGACAGGGCCAAGCTTTCTTT. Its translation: CASSYNGQGQAFF.

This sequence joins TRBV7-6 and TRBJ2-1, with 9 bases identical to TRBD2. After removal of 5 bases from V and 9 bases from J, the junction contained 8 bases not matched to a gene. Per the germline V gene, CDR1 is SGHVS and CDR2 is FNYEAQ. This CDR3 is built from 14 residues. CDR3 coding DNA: TGTGCCAGCAGCGCAGGGACTAGCAAGACTGAGCAGTTCTTC. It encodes CASSAGTSKTEQFF.

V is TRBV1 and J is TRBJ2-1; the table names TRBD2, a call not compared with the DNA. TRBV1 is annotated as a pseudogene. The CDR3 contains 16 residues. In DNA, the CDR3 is TGCACCAGCAGCCAAGACAGCCTAGCGGGGGCCAATGAGCAGTTCTTC. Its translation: CTSSQDSLAGANEQFF.

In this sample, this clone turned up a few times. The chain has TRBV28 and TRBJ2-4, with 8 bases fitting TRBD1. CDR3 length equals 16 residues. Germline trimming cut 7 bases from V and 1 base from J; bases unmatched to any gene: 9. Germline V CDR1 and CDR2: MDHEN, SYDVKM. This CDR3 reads CASTQGVGRAKNIQYF. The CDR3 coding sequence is TGTGCCAGCACACAGGGGGTTGGACGGGCCAAAAACATTCAGTACTTC.

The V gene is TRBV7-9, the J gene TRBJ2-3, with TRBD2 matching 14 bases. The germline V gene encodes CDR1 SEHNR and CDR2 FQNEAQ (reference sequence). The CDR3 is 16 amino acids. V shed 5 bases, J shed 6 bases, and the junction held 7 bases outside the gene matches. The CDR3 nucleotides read TGTGCCAGCAGCCGCGGGACTAGCGGGAGAAGGGATACGCAGTATTTT. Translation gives CASSRGTSGRRDTQYF.

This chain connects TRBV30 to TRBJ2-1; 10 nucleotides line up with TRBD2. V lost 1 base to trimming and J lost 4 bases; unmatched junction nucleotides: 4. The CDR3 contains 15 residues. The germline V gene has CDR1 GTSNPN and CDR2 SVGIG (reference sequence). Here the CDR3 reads CAWSGASGSYNEQFF. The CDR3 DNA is TGTGCCTGGAGTGGGGCTAGCGGGAGTTACAATGAGCAGTTCTTC.

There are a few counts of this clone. The CDR3 DNA reads TGCAGCGTTGACGGACTAGCGGGGGAGACCCAGTACTTC. It codes for CSVDGLAGETQYF. The chain recombines TRBV29-1 with TRBJ2-5; 12 bases are shared with TRBD2. The CDR3 extends over 13 amino acids. Unmatched junction bases numbered 1, after V lost 3 bases and J lost 5 bases. Germline CDR1 is SQVTM and CDR2 is ANQGSEA. Together with reference TRBV29-1 and TRBJ2-5, the CDR3 gives the full variable domain: SAVISQKPSRDICQRGTSLTIQCQVDSQVTMMFWYRQQPGQSLTLIATANQGSEATYESGFVIDKFPISRPNLTFSTLTVSNMSPEDSSIYLCSVDGLAGETQYFGPGTRLLVL.

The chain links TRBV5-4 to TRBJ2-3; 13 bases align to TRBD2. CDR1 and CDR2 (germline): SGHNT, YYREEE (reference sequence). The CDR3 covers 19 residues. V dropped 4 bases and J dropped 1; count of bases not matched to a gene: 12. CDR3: CASSRRGLAGEWGTDTQYF. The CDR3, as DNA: TGTGCCAGCAGCCGGAGAGGACTAGCGGGAGAGTGGGGCACAGATACGCAGTATTTT. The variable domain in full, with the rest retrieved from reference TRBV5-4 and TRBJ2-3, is ETGVTQSPTHLIKTRGQQVTLRCSSQSGHNTVSWYQQALGQGPQFIFQYYREEENGRGNFPPRFSGLQFPNYSSELNVNALELDDSALYLCASSRRGLAGEWGTDTQYFGPGTRLTVL.

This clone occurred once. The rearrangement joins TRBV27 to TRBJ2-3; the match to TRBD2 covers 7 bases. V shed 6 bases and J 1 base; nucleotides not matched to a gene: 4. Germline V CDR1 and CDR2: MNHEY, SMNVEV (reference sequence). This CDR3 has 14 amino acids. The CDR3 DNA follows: TGTGCCAGCAGAAAAACTAGCGGCACAGATACGCAGTATTTT. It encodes CASRKTSGTDTQYF.

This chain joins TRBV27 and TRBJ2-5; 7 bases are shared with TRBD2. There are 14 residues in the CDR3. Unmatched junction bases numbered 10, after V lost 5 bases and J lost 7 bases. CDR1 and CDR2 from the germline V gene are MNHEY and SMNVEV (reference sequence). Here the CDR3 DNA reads TGTGCCAGCAGTCCTCTGACTAGCAAGGGGACCCAGTACTTC. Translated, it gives CASSPLTSKGTQYF.

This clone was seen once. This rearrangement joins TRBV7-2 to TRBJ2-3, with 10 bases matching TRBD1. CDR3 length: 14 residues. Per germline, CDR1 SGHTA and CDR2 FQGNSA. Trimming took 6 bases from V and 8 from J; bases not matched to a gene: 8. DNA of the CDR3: TGTGCCAGCAGACCAAGACAGGGGGCCTCTACGCAGTATTTT. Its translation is CASRPRQGASTQYF.

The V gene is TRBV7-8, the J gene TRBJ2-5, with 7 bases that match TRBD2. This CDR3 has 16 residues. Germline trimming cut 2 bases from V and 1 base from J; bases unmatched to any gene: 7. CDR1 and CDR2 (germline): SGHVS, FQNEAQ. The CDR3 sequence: CASSLSRGRPQETQYF. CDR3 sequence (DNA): TGTGCCAGCAGCTTATCACGCGGGAGACCCCAAGAGACCCAGTACTTC.

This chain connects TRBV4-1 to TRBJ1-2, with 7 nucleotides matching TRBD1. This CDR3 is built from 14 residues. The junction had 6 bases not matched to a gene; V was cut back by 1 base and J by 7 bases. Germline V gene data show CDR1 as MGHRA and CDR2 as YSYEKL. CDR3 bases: TGCGCCAGCAGCCAAGTGGGGACAGCAGGTGGCTACACCTTC. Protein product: CASSQVGTAGGYTF.

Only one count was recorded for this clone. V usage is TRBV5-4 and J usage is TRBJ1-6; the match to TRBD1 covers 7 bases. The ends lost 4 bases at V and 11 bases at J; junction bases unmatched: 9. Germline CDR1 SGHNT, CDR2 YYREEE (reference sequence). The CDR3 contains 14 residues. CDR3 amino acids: CASSLTGTVTPLHF. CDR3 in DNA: TGTGCCAGCAGCCTGACCGGGACAGTTACACCCCTCCACTTT.

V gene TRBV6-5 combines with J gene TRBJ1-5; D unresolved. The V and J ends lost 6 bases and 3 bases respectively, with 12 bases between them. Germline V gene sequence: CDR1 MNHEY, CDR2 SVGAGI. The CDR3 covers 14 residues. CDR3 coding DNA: TGTGCCAGCAGGGAACCGGGATCCAATCAGCCCCAGCATTTT. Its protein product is CASREPGSNQPQHF.

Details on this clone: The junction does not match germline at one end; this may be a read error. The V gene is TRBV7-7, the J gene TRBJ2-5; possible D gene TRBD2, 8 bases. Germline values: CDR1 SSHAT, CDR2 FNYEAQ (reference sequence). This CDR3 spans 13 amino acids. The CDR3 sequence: CASSGGQQETQYF. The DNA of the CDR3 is TGTGCTAGCAGCGGGGGACAGCAAGAGACCCAGTACTTC.

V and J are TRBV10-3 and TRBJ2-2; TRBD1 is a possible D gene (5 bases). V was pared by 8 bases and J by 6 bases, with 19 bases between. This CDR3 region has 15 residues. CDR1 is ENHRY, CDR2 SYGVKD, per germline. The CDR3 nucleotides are TGTGCCATCGCACCCTCAAAACAGGCCGCCGGGGAGCTGTTTTTT. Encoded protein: CAIAPSKQAAGELFF.

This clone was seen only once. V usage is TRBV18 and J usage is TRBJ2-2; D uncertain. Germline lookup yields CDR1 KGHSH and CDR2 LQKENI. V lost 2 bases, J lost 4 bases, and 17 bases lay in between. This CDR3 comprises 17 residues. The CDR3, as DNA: TGTGCCAGCTCACCATCCCCGATCGGTCCTTTCACCGGGGAGCTGTTTTTT. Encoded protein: CASSPSPIGPFTGELFF.

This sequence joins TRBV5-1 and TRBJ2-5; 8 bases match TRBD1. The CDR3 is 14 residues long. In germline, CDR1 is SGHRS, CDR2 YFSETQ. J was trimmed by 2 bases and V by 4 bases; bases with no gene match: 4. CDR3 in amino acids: CASSRTGLQETQYF. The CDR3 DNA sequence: TGCGCCAGCAGCCGGACAGGGCTTCAAGAGACCCAGTACTTC.

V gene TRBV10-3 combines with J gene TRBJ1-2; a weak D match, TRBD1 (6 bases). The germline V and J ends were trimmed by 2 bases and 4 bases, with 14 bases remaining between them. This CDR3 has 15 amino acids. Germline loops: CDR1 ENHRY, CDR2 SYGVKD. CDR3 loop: CAISEGQTAVYGYTF. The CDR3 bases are TGTGCCATCAGTGAGGGACAGACCGCAGTCTATGGCTACACCTTC.

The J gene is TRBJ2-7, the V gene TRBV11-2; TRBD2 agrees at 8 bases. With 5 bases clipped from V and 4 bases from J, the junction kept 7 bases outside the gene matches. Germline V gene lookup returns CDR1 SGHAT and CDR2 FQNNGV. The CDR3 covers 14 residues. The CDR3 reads CASSPESGGYEQYF. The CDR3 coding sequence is TGTGCCAGCAGCCCAGAGTCGGGGGGGTACGAGCAGTACTTC.

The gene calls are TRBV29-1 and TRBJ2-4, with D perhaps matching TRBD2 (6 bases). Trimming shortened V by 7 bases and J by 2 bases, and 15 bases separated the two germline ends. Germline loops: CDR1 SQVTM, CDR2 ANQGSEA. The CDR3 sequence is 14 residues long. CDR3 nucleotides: TGCAGCGCTGGGGGGATAGAGTCCAAAAACATTCAGTACTTC. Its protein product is CSAGGIESKNIQYF.